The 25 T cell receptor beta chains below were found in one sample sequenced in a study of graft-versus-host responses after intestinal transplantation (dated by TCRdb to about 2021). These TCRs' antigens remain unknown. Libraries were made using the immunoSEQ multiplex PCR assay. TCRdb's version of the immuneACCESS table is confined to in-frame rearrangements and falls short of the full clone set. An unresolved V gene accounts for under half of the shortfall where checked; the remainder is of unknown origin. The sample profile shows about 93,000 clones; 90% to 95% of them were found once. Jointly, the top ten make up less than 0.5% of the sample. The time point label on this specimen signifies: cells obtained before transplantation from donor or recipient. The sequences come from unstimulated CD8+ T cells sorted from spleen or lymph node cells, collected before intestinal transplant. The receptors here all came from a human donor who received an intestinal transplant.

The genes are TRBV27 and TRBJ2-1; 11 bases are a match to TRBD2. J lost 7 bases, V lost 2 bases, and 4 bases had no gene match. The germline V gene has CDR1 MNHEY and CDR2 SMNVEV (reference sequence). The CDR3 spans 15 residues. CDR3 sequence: CASSLGTSGRNEQFF. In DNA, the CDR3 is TGTGCCAGCAGTTTAGGTACTAGCGGGAGAAATGAGCAGTTCTTC.

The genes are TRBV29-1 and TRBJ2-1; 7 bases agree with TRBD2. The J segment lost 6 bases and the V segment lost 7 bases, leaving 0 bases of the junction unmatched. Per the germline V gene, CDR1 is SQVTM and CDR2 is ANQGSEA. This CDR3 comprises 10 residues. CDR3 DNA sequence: TGCAGCGCGGGGGGCAATGAGCAGTTCTTC. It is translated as CSAGGNEQFF.

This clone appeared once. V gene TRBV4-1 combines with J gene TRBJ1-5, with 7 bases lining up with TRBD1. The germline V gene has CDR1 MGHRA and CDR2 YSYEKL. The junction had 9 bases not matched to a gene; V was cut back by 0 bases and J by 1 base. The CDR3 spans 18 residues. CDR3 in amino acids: CASSQDPTGSFSNQPQHF. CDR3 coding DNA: TGCGCCAGCAGCCAAGATCCGACAGGGTCGTTCAGCAATCAGCCCCAGCATTTT.

This CDR3 reads CASSMTGGGETQYF. In DNA form, the CDR3 reads TGTGCCAGCAGCATGACAGGGGGCGGAGAGACCCAGTACTTC. The chain recombines TRBV7-9 with TRBJ2-5; TRBD1 aligns across 10 bases. Germline trimming cut 5 bases from V and 4 bases from J; bases unmatched to any gene: 4. The CDR3 has 14 residues. Germline V gene sequence: CDR1 SEHNR, CDR2 FQNEAQ (reference sequence).

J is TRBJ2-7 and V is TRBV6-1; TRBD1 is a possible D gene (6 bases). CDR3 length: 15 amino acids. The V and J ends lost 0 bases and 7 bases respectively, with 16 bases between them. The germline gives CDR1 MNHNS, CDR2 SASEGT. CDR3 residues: CASSEAGAPLIEQYF. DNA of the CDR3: TGTGCCAGCAGTGAAGCGGGGGCCCCTCTAATTGAGCAGTACTTC.

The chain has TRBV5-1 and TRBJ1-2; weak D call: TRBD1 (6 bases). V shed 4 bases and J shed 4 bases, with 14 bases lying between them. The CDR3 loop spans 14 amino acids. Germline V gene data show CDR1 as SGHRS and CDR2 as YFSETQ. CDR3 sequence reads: CASSPPGDLYGYTF. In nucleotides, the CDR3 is TGCGCCAGCAGCCCCCCAGGGGATCTCTATGGCTACACCTTC.

In DNA form, the CDR3 reads TGCGCCAGCAGTCAAACAGGGAGACAGAACACTGAAGCTTTCTTT. The encoded protein is CASSQTGRQNTEAFF. The chain carries TRBV23-1 and TRBJ1-1, with D perhaps TRBD1 (6 bases). Being an ORF, TRBV23-1 has a function that is uncertain. Trimming pared 2 bases from V and 1 base from J, leaving 11 bases between. The CDR3 consists of 15 residues.

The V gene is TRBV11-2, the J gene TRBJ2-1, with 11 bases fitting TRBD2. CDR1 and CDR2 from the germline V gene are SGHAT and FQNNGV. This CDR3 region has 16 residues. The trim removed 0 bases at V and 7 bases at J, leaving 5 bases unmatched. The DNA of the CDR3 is TGTGCCAGCAGCTTAGAACTAGCGGGAGCCGGAAATGAGCAGTTCTTC. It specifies CASSLELAGAGNEQFF.

The CDR3 spells CASSQDQGLAGGPTYNEQFF. The CDR3 DNA is TGCGCCAGCAGCCAAGATCAGGGACTAGCGGGAGGGCCCACCTACAATGAGCAGTTCTTC. The chain joins TRBV4-1 to TRBJ2-1; 16 bases fit TRBD2. The germline CDR1 and CDR2 sequences are MGHRA and YSYEKL. CDR3 length: 20 amino acids. The junction had 7 bases not matched to a gene; V was cut back by 0 bases and J by 2 bases.

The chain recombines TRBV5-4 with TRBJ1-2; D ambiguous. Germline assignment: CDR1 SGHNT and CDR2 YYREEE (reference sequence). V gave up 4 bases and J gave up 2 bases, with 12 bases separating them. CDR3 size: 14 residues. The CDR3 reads CASSGLDSNYGYTF. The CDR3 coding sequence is TGTGCCAGCAGCGGACTGGACTCAAACTATGGCTACACCTTC.

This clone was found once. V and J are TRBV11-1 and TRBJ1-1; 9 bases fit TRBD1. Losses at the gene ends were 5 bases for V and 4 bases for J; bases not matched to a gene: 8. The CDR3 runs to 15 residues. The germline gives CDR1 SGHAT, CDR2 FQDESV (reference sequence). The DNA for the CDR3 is TGTGCCAGCAGCAAGGCCGGGACAGGGTTCACTGAAGCTTTCTTT. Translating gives CASSKAGTGFTEAFF.

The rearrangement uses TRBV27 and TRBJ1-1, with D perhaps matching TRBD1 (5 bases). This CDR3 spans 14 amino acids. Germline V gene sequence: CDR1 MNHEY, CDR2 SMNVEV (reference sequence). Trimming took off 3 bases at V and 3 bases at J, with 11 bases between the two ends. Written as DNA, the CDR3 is TGTGCCAGCAGTTTCGGGGGAGGGGACACTGAAGCTTTCTTT. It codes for CASSFGGGDTEAFF.

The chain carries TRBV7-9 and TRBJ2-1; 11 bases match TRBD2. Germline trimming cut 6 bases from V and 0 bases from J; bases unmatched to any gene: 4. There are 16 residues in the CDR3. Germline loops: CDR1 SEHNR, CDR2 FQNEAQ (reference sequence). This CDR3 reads CASSSLAGGSYNEQFF. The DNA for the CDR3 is TGTGCCAGCAGTTCCCTAGCGGGGGGCTCCTACAATGAGCAGTTCTTC.

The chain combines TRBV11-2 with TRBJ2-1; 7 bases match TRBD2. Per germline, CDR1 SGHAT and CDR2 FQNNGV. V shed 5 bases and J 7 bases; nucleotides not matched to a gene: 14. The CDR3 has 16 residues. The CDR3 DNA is TGTGCCAGCAGCCCGGGGGACGGCGGACTAGGGAATGAGCAGTTCTTC. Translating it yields CASSPGDGGLGNEQFF.

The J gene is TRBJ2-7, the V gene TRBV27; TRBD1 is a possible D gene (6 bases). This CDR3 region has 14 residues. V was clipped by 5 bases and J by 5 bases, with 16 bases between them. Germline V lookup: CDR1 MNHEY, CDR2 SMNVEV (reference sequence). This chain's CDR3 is CASSTGTYGNEQYF. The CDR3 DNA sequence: TGTGCCAGCAGTACAGGGACCTACGGGAACGAGCAGTACTTC.

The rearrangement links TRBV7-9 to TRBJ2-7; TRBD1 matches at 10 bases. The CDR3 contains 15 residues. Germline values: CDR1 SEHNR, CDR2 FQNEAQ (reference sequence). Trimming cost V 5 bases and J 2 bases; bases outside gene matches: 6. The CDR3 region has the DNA TGTGCCAGCAGCCCGGGACAGGGGATTACCTACGAGCAGTACTTC. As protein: CASSPGQGITYEQYF.

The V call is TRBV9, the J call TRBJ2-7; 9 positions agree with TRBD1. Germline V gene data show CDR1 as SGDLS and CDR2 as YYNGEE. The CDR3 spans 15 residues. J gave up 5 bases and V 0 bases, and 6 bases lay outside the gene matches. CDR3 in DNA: TGTGCCAGCAGCGTAGGGTACAGGGGGCAACACGAGCAGTACTTC. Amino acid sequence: CASSVGYRGQHEQYF. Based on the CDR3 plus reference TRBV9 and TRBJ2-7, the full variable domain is DSGVTQTPKHLITATGQRVTLRCSPRSGDLSVYWYQQSLDQGLQFLIQYYNGEERAKGNILERFSAQQFPDLHSELNLSSLELGDSALYFCASSVGYRGQHEQYFGPGTRLTVT.

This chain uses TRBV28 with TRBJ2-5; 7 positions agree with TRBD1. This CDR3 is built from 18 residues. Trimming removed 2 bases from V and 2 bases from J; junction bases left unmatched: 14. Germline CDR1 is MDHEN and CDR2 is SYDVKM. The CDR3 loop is CASSLLDRANTRQETQYF. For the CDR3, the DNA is TGTGCCAGCAGTTTACTAGACAGGGCCAACACCCGACAAGAGACCCAGTACTTC.

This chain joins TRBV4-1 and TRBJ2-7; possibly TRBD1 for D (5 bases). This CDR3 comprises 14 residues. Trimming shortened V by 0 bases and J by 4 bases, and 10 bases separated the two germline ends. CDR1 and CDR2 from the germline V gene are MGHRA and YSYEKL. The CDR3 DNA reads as TGCGCCAGCAGCCAAGAAGTAGGGGAATACGAGCAGTACTTC. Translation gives CASSQEVGEYEQYF.

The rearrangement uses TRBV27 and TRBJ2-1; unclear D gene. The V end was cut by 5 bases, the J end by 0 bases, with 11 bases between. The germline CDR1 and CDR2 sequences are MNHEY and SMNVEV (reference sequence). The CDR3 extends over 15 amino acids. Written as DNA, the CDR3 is TGTGCCAGCAGTCTAGGTTCGAGCTCCTACAATGAGCAGTTCTTC. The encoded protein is CASSLGSSSYNEQFF.

The CDR3 nucleotides read TGTGCCAGTAGTTTTTTACCGGGACAGGGGGCGAGAGGGCAGCCCCAGCATTTT. Translated: CASSFLPGQGARGQPQHF. This chain uses TRBV19 with TRBJ1-5; the match to TRBD1 covers 12 bases. Germline-derived CDR1 and CDR2 are LNHDA and SQIVND (reference sequence). This CDR3 is 18 amino acids long. Trimming cost V 5 bases and J 7 bases; bases outside gene matches: 15. Filled out from reference TRBV19 and TRBJ1-5, the complete variable domain reads DGGITQSPKYLFRKEGQNVTLSCEQNLNHDAMYWYRQDPGQGLRLIYYSQIVNDFQKGDIAEGYSVSREKKESFPLTVTSAQKNPTAFYLCASSFLPGQGARGQPQHFGDGTRLSIL.

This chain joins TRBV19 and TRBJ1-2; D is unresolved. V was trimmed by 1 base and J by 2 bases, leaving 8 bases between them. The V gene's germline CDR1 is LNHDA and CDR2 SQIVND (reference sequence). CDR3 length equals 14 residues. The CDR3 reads CASSIAGVNYGYTF. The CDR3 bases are TGTGCCAGTAGTATAGCCGGGGTAAACTATGGCTACACCTTC.

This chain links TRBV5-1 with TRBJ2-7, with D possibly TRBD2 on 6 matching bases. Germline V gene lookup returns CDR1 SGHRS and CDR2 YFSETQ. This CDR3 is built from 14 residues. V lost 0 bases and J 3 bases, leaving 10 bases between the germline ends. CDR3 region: CASSLGPGVYEQYF. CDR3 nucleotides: TGCGCCAGCAGCTTGGGGCCGGGAGTCTACGAGCAGTACTTC.

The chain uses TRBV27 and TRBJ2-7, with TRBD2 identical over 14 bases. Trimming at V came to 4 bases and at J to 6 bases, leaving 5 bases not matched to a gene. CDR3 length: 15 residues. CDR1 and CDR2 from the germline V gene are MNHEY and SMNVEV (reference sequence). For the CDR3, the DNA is TGTGCCAGCAGTTCCGGGACTAGCGGGAGTGGCGAGCAGTACTTC. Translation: CASSSGTSGSGEQYF.

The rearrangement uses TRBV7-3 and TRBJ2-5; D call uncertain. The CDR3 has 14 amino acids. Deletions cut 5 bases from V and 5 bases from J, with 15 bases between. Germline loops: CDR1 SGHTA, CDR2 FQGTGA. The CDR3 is CASSPSWIGETQYF. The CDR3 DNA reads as TGTGCCAGCAGCCCCAGCTGGATCGGGGAGACCCAGTACTTC.